One sample yielded the 5 T cell receptor beta chains listed below, sequenced in a study of cytomegalovirus exposure and HLA in healthy donors. The PCR had 60 Vbeta and 13 Jbeta primers. Assay used: immunoSEQ multiplex PCR; TCRdb lists only in-frame clones, some missing. In all, the sample yields 130,000 or so clones. Material for sequencing was PBMCs. These receptors were collected from a woman aged 18-29 years in good health and CMV-seronegative.

The chain links TRBV30 to TRBJ1-1; 9 bases are a match to TRBD1. Looked up from germline, CDR1 is GTSNPN and CDR2 is SVGIG (reference sequence). This CDR3 region has 9 residues. Trimming took 8 bases from V and 11 from J; bases not matched to a gene: 3. The CDR3 coding sequence is TGTGCCGGACAGGGGTTCGCTTTCTTT. Protein: CAGQGFAFF.

This chain connects TRBV2 to TRBJ1-2, with D possibly TRBD1 on 5 matching bases. Germline CDR1 SNHLY, CDR2 FYNNEI. The CDR3 is 16 amino acids. Trimming cost V 6 bases and J 7 bases, with 24 bases left between them. Here the CDR3 DNA reads TGTGCCAGCAGGGAGGGGAAGTCTTCCCCCACCGTTGGCTACACCTTC. It specifies CASREGKSSPTVGYTF.

As regards this clone: The sample carries other DNA sequences with the same CDR3. The chain links TRBV7-9 to TRBJ1-2; D is possibly TRBD1 (6 bases). This CDR3 has 13 amino acids. The V gene's germline CDR1 is SEHNR and CDR2 FQNEAQ (reference sequence). The ends were cut back, 6 bases at V and 2 bases at J, with 10 bases in the middle. DNA of the CDR3: TGTGCCAGCAGTCCCGACAGGAACTATGGCTACACCTTC. Its translation is CASSPDRNYGYTF.

The CDR3 DNA is TGTGCCAGCAGGGACAGCCCGAACACTGAAGCTTTCTTT. This codes for CASRDSPNTEAFF. This chain uses TRBV2 with TRBJ1-1; perhaps TRBD1 as D (6 bases). The CDR3 runs to 13 residues. The V end lost 6 bases, the J end lost 1 base, and 9 bases lay between the germline ends. From germline, CDR1 is SNHLY and CDR2 FYNNEI. Filled out from reference TRBV2 and TRBJ1-1, the complete variable domain reads EPEVTQTPSHQVTQMGQEVILRCVPISNHLYFYWYRQILGQKVEFLVSFYNNEISEKSEIFDDQFSVERPDGSNFTLKIRSTKLEDSAMYFCASRDSPNTEAFFGQGTRLTVV.

V and J are TRBV7-3 and TRBJ2-7; no definite D call. Trimming took 2 bases from V and 2 from J, leaving 13 bases between them. The germline V gene has CDR1 SGHTA and CDR2 FQGTGA. The CDR3 is made up of 15 amino acids. The CDR3 DNA follows: TGTGCCAGCAGCTTAGACTCGTCTGGCGCCTACGAGCAGTACTTC. It encodes CASSLDSSGAYEQYF.